Sequencing of this T cell receptor (beta chain) was carried out in a study of CD8 T cells in ankylosing spondylitis. Study-level findings and limits: Several of the motif variants were reported before in synovial fluid and blood from reactive arthritis. For ankylosing spondylitis blood, a TCR beta motif of roughly 8 highly homologous variants appeared characteristic. Clones linked to disease were reported to show significant enrichment in matched ankylosing spondylitis synovial fluid. Disease-linked clones had a CD8+ phenotype and relatively low frequency in peripheral blood.

Trimming cost V 6 bases and J 0 bases, with 12 bases left between them. The length of the CDR3 is 15 residues. Germline CDR1 is PRHDT and CDR2 is FYEKMQ (reference sequence). Making the TCR beta libraries involved quantitative 5'-RACE with molecular barcodes. TCRdb re-derived calls from the 5' RACE reads in MiXCR, one entry per CDR3 protein. The data contain fewer than 250,000 distinct CDR3 sequences, about a sixth of them singletons. In regard to this clonotype: The antigen remains undetermined.

The sequenced sample consisted of blood, either unsorted or a sorted T cell fraction (not recorded which). The chain carries TRBV13 and TRBJ2-1; weak D call: TRBD2 (6 bases). This TCR was sampled from a male donor with ankylosing spondylitis. The CDR3 sequence: CASRTSGFSYNEQFF. The CDR3 DNA reads TGTGCCAGCAGAACAAGCGGGTTCTCCTACAATGAGCAGTTCTTC. The whole variable domain, filled in from reference TRBV13 and TRBJ2-1, reads AAGVIQSPRHLIKEKRETATLKCYPIPRHDTVYWYQQGPGQDPQFLISFYEKMQSDKGSIPDRFSAQQFSDYHSELNMSSLELGDSALYFCASRTSGFSYNEQFFGPGTRLTVL.